This T cell receptor beta chain was identified during a study of beta chain features in type 1 diabetes. Germline V gene data show CDR1 as SNHLY and CDR2 as FYNNEI. V lost 5 bases, J lost 2 bases, and 15 bases lay in between. This CDR3 contains 15 residues. The whole isolated RNA underwent reverse transcription, so sequencing captured expressed TCRB transcripts. Clones were sequenced by immunoSEQ multiplex PCR, and TCRdb holds only the in-frame ones, with some missing. Of 15,000 to 17,000 clones in the sample, less than 45% are singletons; the top ten hold about 0.53%. The sequence was collected from a woman aged 40 to 50 in good health. This sequence joins TRBV2 and TRBJ1-2; TRBD1 might be the D (6 bases). Sequenced input: stem cell memory CD4+ T cells from blood. The CDR3 region has the DNA TGTGCCAGCAGTTTCCCGGACAGTACGAACTATGGCTACACCTTC. Translation gives CASSFPDSTNYGYTF.